The 18 T cell receptor beta chains below come from one sample, sequenced in a study of blood T cells in healthy people across ages. A J-beta primer mix and a sample-barcoded 5' primer were used in a second PCR of about 6 to 12 cycles. MiXCR, run by TCRdb on the 5' RACE reads, gives a single entry per CDR3 protein. The sample lists around 600,000 distinct CDR3 sequences; around 50% were seen once. The sample taken for sequencing was blood. These receptors were taken from a man older than 75 in good health.

The rearrangement joins TRBV6-5 to TRBJ2-4; 7 bases map to TRBD2. With V trimmed by 0 bases and J by 13 bases, 12 bases remained unmatched. CDR1 and CDR2 (germline): MNHEY, SVGAGI. This CDR3 region has 15 residues. The CDR3 protein is CASSYSGGPAGEQYF. The CDR3 nucleotides are TGTGCCAGCAGTTACTCCGGAGGCCCCGCGGGGGAGCAGTACTTC.

This clonotype was counted a few times. This may come from a read error, since a much larger clone is one base off. The chain combines TRBV6-6 with TRBJ2-5, with D possibly being TRBD2 (6 bases). The germline CDR1 and CDR2 sequences are MNHNY and SVGAGI (reference sequence). The length of the CDR3 is 16 residues. Deletions cut 6 bases from V and 9 bases from J, with 26 bases between. DNA of the CDR3: TGTGCCAGCAGACCCAAAGTGCACTACCTCGGGGAGGCCCAGTACTTC. Protein: CASRPKVHYLGEAQYF.

The chain joins TRBV27 to TRBJ2-1; D gene uncertain. The CDR3 is 13 amino acids. Germline V gene sequence: CDR1 MNHEY, CDR2 SMNVEV (reference sequence). Trimming stripped 7 bases from V and 3 bases from J, with 10 bases between. CDR3 in amino acids: CASILLGYNEQFF. The CDR3 coding sequence is TGTGCCAGCATTTTGTTAGGCTACAATGAGCAGTTCTTC.

The rearrangement joins TRBV4-3 to TRBJ1-4; 9 nucleotides match TRBD1. From germline, CDR1 is LGHNA and CDR2 YSLEER. The V gene end was trimmed by 0 bases and the J gene end by 8 bases; junction bases not matched to a gene: 7. This CDR3 comprises 16 residues. The CDR3 coding sequence is TGCGCCAGCAGCCAAGATCTAGGGACAGGGATAGAAAAACTGTTTTTT. It specifies CASSQDLGTGIEKLFF.

This clonotype was picked up one time. The gene calls are TRBV7-2 and TRBJ2-3, with D perhaps given as TRBD1 or TRBD2 (6 bases each). Germline CDR1 is SGHTA and CDR2 is FQGNSA. CDR3 length equals 15 residues. V lost 0 bases, J lost 5 bases, and 12 bases lay in between. CDR3 sequence reads: CASSLAWRGQDTQYF. The CDR3 DNA reads as TGTGCCAGCAGCTTAGCGTGGCGGGGACAAGATACGCAGTATTTT.

The chain links TRBV29-1 to TRBJ2-5, with D hard to call. Matching the DNA end better, TRBJ2-7 makes the J call doubtful. Germline CDR1 is SQVTM and CDR2 is ANQGSEA. The CDR3 runs 12 residues. Here the CDR3 reads CSVVQIGYEQYF. The DNA for the CDR3 is TGCAGCGTCGTGCAGATTGGATACGAGCAGTACTTC.

This clonotype has at least ten counts. This chain joins TRBV25-1 and TRBJ2-5; 11 nucleotides agree with TRBD2. Germline V lookup: CDR1 MGHDK, CDR2 SYGVNS. The junction had 7 bases not matched to a gene; V was cut back by 3 bases and J by 1 base. The CDR3 loop spans 17 amino acids. CDR3 DNA: TGTGCCAGCAGTGAGACGACTAGCGGGGTCACCCAAGAGACCCAGTACTTC. Its translation is CASSETTSGVTQETQYF.

This clonotype was observed a handful of times. A much larger clone is a single base away; this may be a read error. The chain recombines TRBV6-6 with TRBJ2-7, with 12 bases matching TRBD2. With V trimmed by 6 bases and J by 7 bases, 10 bases remained unmatched. CDR1 is MNHNY, CDR2 SVGAGI, per germline (reference sequence). The CDR3 runs 15 residues. The CDR3, as DNA: TGTGCCAGCAGGTGGACTAGCGGGGACCGGGGAGAGCAGTACTTC. It codes for CASRWTSGDRGEQYF.

Turning to this clonotype: Sequence at one end of the junction differs from germline and may be a read error. The chain employs TRBV2 and TRBJ2-7, with 7 nucleotides matching TRBD1. Near its end, the DNA agrees better with TRBJ2-5, so the J call may be wrong. Germline assignment: CDR1 SNHLY and CDR2 FYNNEI. The CDR3 consists of 14 residues. The CDR3, as DNA: TGTGCCAGCAGTGGGGGACAGAGCCAAGGGACCCAGTACTTC. It specifies CASSGGQSQGTQYF.

J is TRBJ2-5 and V is TRBV6-2 or TRBV6-3, with TRBD2 matching 9 bases. This CDR3 is built from 15 residues. Germline V gives CDR1 MNHEY, CDR2 SVGEGT. V shed 6 bases, J shed 2 bases, and the junction held 7 bases outside the gene matches. CDR3 sequence reads: CASRPSGVAQETQYF. CDR3 in DNA: TGTGCCAGCAGACCTAGCGGGGTCGCACAAGAGACCCAGTACTTC.

This clonotype was counted ten times or more. V and J are TRBV7-2 and TRBJ2-4; no reliable D call. Trimming took 1 base from V and 0 from J, leaving 7 bases between them. CDR1 SGHTA and CDR2 FQGNSA come from the germline V gene. CDR3 length: 15 amino acids. The CDR3 reads CASSLESTAKNIQYF. The CDR3 nucleotides are TGTGCCAGCAGCTTAGAAAGTACAGCCAAAAACATTCAGTACTTC.

This clonotype was seen only a few times. This chain connects TRBV27 to TRBJ2-5; TRBD1 is a possible D gene (5 bases). The CDR3 is 14 residues long. Germline V gene sequence: CDR1 MNHEY, CDR2 SMNVEV (reference sequence). Trimming pared 5 bases from V and 2 bases from J, leaving 12 bases between. CDR3 in DNA: TGTGCCAGCAGTAACGGACAACCACAAGAGACCCAGTACTTC. Protein sequence: CASSNGQPQETQYF.

This clonotype was found a few times. This sequence may be a read error, since a much larger clone differs from it by one base. The chain joins TRBV6-6 to TRBJ1-1; D gene ambiguous. This CDR3 is built from 14 residues. The germline V and J ends were trimmed by 6 bases and 1 base, with 12 bases remaining between them. The germline V gene has CDR1 MNHNY and CDR2 SVGAGI (reference sequence). The CDR3 reads CASSVDGGNTEAFF. CDR3 DNA: TGTGCCAGCAGCGTAGACGGAGGGAACACTGAAGCTTTCTTT.

The V and J genes are TRBV18 and TRBJ1-1, with 7 bases lining up with TRBD1. V lost 6 bases to trimming and J lost 7 bases; unmatched junction nucleotides: 14. CDR1 and CDR2 (germline): KGHSH, LQKENI. The CDR3 loop spans 15 amino acids. DNA for the CDR3: TGTGCCAGCTCTCTCGAAACCCGGGACAGAAATGAAGCTTTCTTT. Its protein product is CASSLETRDRNEAFF.

As concerns this clonotype: Since no conserved phenylalanine or tryptophan closes the CDR3, a read error is the likely cause. The V call is TRBV5-1, the J call TRBJ2-7, with 9 bases identical to TRBD1. The CDR3 sequence is 16 residues long. Germline values: CDR1 SGHRS, CDR2 YFSETQ. V dropped 0 bases and J dropped 1; count of bases not matched to a gene: 5. The CDR3 spells CASSLAGTGISYEQYL. CDR3 DNA: TGCGCCAGCAGCTTGGCCGGGACAGGGATTTCCTACGAGCAGTACTTA.

To note about this clonotype: Just one base apart from a much larger clone, this may be a read error. This sequence joins TRBV4-1 and TRBJ2-7; D ambiguous. Trimming removed 0 bases from V and 7 bases from J, with 16 bases in between. The CDR3 sequence is 15 residues long. Germline loops: CDR1 MGHRA, CDR2 YSYEKL. CDR3 in DNA: TGCGCCAGCAGCCAAGACAGACAATCCTACAATGAGCAGTACTTC. Translation: CASSQDRQSYNEQYF.

The chain carries TRBV21-1 and TRBJ2-1. TRBV21-1 is an annotated pseudogene. The CDR3 runs to 17 residues. CDR3 loop: CASSKTPMGSPYNEQFF. Written as DNA, the CDR3 is TGTGCCAGCAGCAAAACCCCAATGGGCAGCCCCTACAATGAGCAGTTCTTC.

The chain joins TRBV20-1 to TRBJ2-5; D unclear. Looked up from germline, CDR1 is DFQATT and CDR2 is SNEGSKA (reference sequence). Trimming took off 6 bases at V and 4 bases at J, with 18 bases between the two ends. There are 14 residues in the CDR3. The DNA of the CDR3 is TGCAGTGCCGAGGTTGGGGTTTTCCGAGAGACCCAGTACTTC. Its translation is CSAEVGVFRETQYF.